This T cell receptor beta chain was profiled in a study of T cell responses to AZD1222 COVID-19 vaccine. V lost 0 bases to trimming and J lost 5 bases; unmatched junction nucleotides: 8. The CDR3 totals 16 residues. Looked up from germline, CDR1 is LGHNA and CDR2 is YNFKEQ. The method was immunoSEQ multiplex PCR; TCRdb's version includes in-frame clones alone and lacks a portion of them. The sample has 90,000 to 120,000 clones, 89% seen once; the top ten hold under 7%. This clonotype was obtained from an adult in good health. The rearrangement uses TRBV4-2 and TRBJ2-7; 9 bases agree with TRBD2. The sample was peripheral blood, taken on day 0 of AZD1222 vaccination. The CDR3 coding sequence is TGTGCCAGCAGCCAAGAAGGGCGGGAGGGCCTGGACGAGCAGTACTTC. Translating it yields CASSQEGREGLDEQYF.